This is a list of T cell receptor beta chains from one sample in a study of T cell changes during pregnancy in multiple sclerosis. Profiled with immunoSEQ multiplex PCR; TCRdb holds only in-frame clones, not every one. The data show roughly 51,000 clones, about 90% seen once. The source was CD4+ T cells from peripheral blood mononuclear cells, collected after pregnancy. The receptors shown here come from a female donor in good health, enrolled as a control in a pregnancy study. Both conserved end residues are part of each CDR3. The D gene is left open where the match is weak. Only part of the rows carry a size: once, few, many, or a class if the clone is expanded.

v_call	clone_size	d_call	j_call	cdr3_aa	cdr3_nt
TRBV7-9	few	NA	TRBJ1-2	CASSPSGGNGYTF	TGTGCCAGCAGCCCATCGGGGGGAAATGGCTACACCTTC
TRBV20-1	NA	NA	TRBJ2-7	CSALYRDEQYF	TGCAGTGCTCTGTACAGGGACGAGCAGTACTTC
TRBV7-2	NA	NA	TRBJ1-6	CASSLAFRTEGLHF	TGTGCCAGCAGCTTAGCCTTCCGGACAGAGGGCCTCCACTTT
TRBV28	NA	TRBD1	TRBJ1-5	CASSLSREGRGRRDF	TGTGCCAGCAGTTTATCAAGGGAAGGCAGGGGGCGCCGGGATTTT
TRBV10-3	NA	TRBD1	TRBJ1-5	CAISGGGPNQPQHF	TGTGCCATCAGTGGAGGGGGCCCAAATCAGCCCCAGCATTTT
TRBV10-3	NA	NA	TRBJ2-7	CAISYRANEQYF	TGTGCCATTAGCTACAGGGCCAACGAGCAGTACTTC
TRBV7-2	NA	NA	TRBJ2-6	CASSLAGGPSGANVLTF	TGTGCCAGCAGCTTAGCGGGGGGGCCCTCCGGGGCCAACGTCCTGACTTTC
TRBV19	NA	NA	TRBJ1-5	CASRDSSLTASNQPQHF	TGTGCCAGTAGAGATTCTAGCCTTACTGCAAGCAATCAGCCCCAGCATTTT
TRBV6-1	NA	NA	TRBJ1-5	CASILGGAYQPQHF	TGTGCCAGCATCCTGGGGGGGGCGTATCAGCCCCAGCATTTT
TRBV10-3	once	NA	TRBJ1-1	CAIRNSGGTEAFF	TGTGCCATCAGGAATAGTGGAGGCACTGAAGCTTTCTTT
TRBV5-6	NA	TRBD1	TRBJ1-5	CASSLDRGQPQHF	TGTGCCAGCAGCTTGGACAGGGGGCAGCCCCAGCATTTT
TRBV6-1	NA	NA	TRBJ1-1	CASNARDLNTEAFF	TGTGCCAGCAATGCCAGAGACTTGAACACTGAAGCTTTCTTT
TRBV9	NA	NA	TRBJ2-1	CASSRGQSSYNEQFF	TGTGCCAGCAGCCGAGGGCAGAGCTCCTACAATGAGCAGTTCTTC
TRBV15	NA	NA	TRBJ1-4	CATSRAATNEKLFF	TGTGCCACCAGCAGGGCCGCAACTAATGAAAAACTGTTTTTT
TRBV6-1	NA	NA	TRBJ1-5	CASIKGLWFNQPQHF	TGTGCCAGCATAAAGGGGCTTTGGTTCAATCAGCCCCAGCATTTT
TRBV19	NA	TRBD1	TRBJ1-2	CASSIEGDSYGYTF	TGTGCCAGTAGTATAGAGGGGGACAGTTATGGCTACACCTTC
TRBV6-1	NA	NA	TRBJ1-2	CASSIGPGANYGYTF	TGTGCCAGCAGTATCGGGCCAGGGGCTAACTATGGCTACACCTTC
TRBV4-2	NA	NA	TRBJ2-2	CASSQDQTNVGTGELFF	TGTGCCAGCAGCCAAGATCAGACAAACGTCGGCACCGGGGAGCTGTTTTTT
TRBV7-6	NA	TRBD1	TRBJ1-1	CASSLVGGVQGWGNTEAFF	TGTGCCAGCAGCTTAGTAGGGGGCGTACAGGGTTGGGGGAACACTGAAGCTTTCTTT
TRBV6-6	once	NA	TRBJ1-6	CASSLGATGKVHF	TGTGCCAGCAGTCTAGGGGCTACAGGGAAAGTCCACTTT
TRBV28	NA	NA	TRBJ1-6	CASSLLSGGDNSPLHF	TGTGCCAGCAGTTTATTATCTGGGGGCGATAATTCACCCCTCCACTTT
TRBV6-5	NA	TRBD2	TRBJ2-5	CASSYQAGASGTQYF	TGTGCCAGCAGTTACCAAGCGGGGGCTTCGGGGACCCAGTACTTC
TRBV2	NA	TRBD1	TRBJ2-2	CASSAGQGPAGELFF	TGTGCCAGCAGTGCGGGACAGGGGCCGGCCGGGGAGCTGTTTTTT
TRBV2	NA	NA	TRBJ2-7	CASRFDSYEQYF	TGTGCCAGCAGGTTTGACAGTTACGAGCAGTACTTC
TRBV29-1	NA	NA	TRBJ1-1	CSVSGSTEAFF	TGCAGCGTTTCAGGGTCCACTGAAGCTTTCTTT
TRBV10-3	NA	TRBD1	TRBJ2-7	CAISDRSGQPYPSAYEQYF	TGTGCCATCAGTGACCGGTCGGGACAGCCCTACCCCAGCGCCTACGAGCAGTACTTC
TRBV15	NA	TRBD1	TRBJ2-5	CATSTRGTGTETQYF	TGTGCCACCAGCACTCGAGGGACAGGGACAGAGACCCAGTACTTC
TRBV6-5	NA	NA	TRBJ2-5	CASSYSRQGTETQYF	TGTGCCAGCAGTTACTCCCGGCAGGGGACGGAGACCCAGTACTTC
TRBV18	once	NA	TRBJ2-6	CASSPPNSGANVLTF	TGTGCCAGCTCCCCACCCAACTCTGGGGCCAACGTCCTGACTTTC
TRBV7-8	NA	NA	TRBJ1-1	CASSLTLAVSTEAFF	TGTGCCAGCAGCTTAACCCTTGCGGTTTCCACTGAAGCTTTCTTT
TRBV7-2	NA	NA	TRBJ2-5	CASSLWSQMETQYF	TGTGCCAGCAGCTTATGGTCGCAGATGGAGACCCAGTACTTC
TRBV14	NA	NA	TRBJ1-2	CASSQGGQANYGYTF	TGTGCCAGCAGCCAAGGAGGGCAGGCTAACTATGGCTACACCTTC
TRBV5-4	NA	TRBD1	TRBJ1-1	CASSSLRGTGSTEAFF	TGTGCCAGCAGTTCCCTCAGGGGGACCGGGTCGACTGAAGCTTTCTTT
TRBV5-4	once	TRBD1	TRBJ2-6	CASSTTWGQGIPGANVLTF	TGTGCCAGCAGCACCACATGGGGACAGGGGATCCCTGGGGCCAACGTCCTGACTTTC
TRBV6-1	NA	TRBD1	TRBJ1-5	CASTGTGPNQPQHF	TGTGCCAGCACTGGGACAGGCCCCAATCAGCCCCAGCATTTT
TRBV6-5	NA	TRBD2	TRBJ2-7	CASSYPGGSYEQYF	TGTGCCAGCAGTTACCCGGGGGGCTCCTACGAGCAGTACTTC
TRBV7-9	once	NA	TRBJ2-3	CASSLGAGRITDTQYF	TGTGCCAGCAGCTTAGGGGCGGGGAGGATCACAGATACGCAGTATTTT
TRBV27	NA	TRBD2	TRBJ2-3	CASSPGSGGATDTQYF	TGTGCCAGCAGTCCGGGTAGCGGGGGAGCCACAGATACGCAGTATTTT
TRBV15	NA	NA	TRBJ2-2	CASRGDRTGELFF	TGTGCCTCCAGGGGAGATAGGACCGGGGAGCTGTTTTTT
TRBV4-2	NA	NA	TRBJ1-1	CASSQVSNGVDTEAFF	TGTGCCAGCAGCCAAGTCTCTAACGGGGTTGACACTGAAGCTTTCTTT
TRBV4-1	NA	TRBD1	TRBJ2-6	CASSHTGGAGANVLTF	TGCGCCAGCAGCCATACAGGGGGCGCGGGGGCCAACGTCCTGACTTTC
TRBV7-2	NA	TRBD1	TRBJ1-1	CASSRQGWDTEAFF	TGTGCCAGCAGCCGACAGGGCTGGGACACTGAAGCTTTCTTT
TRBV5-4	NA	TRBD1	TRBJ2-6	CVSSLDRAGANVLTF	TGTGTCAGCAGCTTGGACAGGGCTGGGGCCAACGTCCTGACTTTC
TRBV18	NA	NA	TRBJ1-4	CASSPKGTGEKLFF	TGTGCCAGCTCACCAAAGGGGACTGGTGAAAAACTGTTTTTT
TRBV11-1	NA	NA	TRBJ2-1	CASSRGPGGSNEQFF	TGTGCCAGCAGCCGGGGGCCAGGGGGGTCAAATGAGCAGTTCTTC
TRBV5-1	NA	NA	TRBJ2-5	CASSLTGQMETQYF	TGCGCCAGCAGCTTGACAGGGCAGATGGAGACCCAGTACTTC
TRBV5-1	once	TRBD2	TRBJ2-7	CASSRTSGGPYEQYF	TGCGCCAGCAGCCGGACTAGCGGGGGTCCCTACGAGCAGTACTTC
TRBV13	NA	NA	TRBJ2-4	CASSPPTPSRAKNIQYF	TGTGCCAGCAGCCCCCCCACACCTTCCCGAGCCAAAAACATTCAGTACTTC
TRBV28	NA	TRBD1	TRBJ1-5	CASSSGQGTQPQHF	TGTGCCAGCAGTTCGGGACAGGGGACTCAGCCCCAGCATTTT
TRBV30	NA	TRBD1	TRBJ2-6	CAWSRTGSHLTF	TGTGCCTGGAGTCGGACAGGGTCACACCTGACTTTC
TRBV30	NA	NA	TRBJ1-2	CAWSFMPTANYGYTF	TGTGCCTGGAGTTTTATGCCTACTGCTAACTATGGCTACACCTTC
TRBV19	NA	TRBD1	TRBJ1-4	CASSPGDRGLANEKLFF	TGTGCCAGTAGTCCTGGGGACAGGGGGCTGGCTAATGAAAAACTGTTTTTT
TRBV29-1	NA	NA	TRBJ1-5	CSIAGGGVNQPQHF	TGCAGTATAGCCGGCGGGGGAGTGAATCAGCCCCAGCATTTT
TRBV7-9	NA	TRBD1	TRBJ1-2	CASSAGQGEGGYTF	TGTGCCAGCAGCGCGGGACAGGGGGAGGGTGGCTACACCTTC
TRBV27	NA	NA	TRBJ1-5	CASSLQGYEPQHF	TGTGCCAGCAGTCTCCAGGGATATGAGCCCCAGCATTTT